The 26 T cell receptor beta chains below were found in one sample sequenced in a study of T cells in Graves' hyperthyroidism and ophthalmopathy. What was amplified from RNA transcripts were TCR beta CDR3 regions. The HTBI primer set was used in a first-round RT-PCR of the TCR CDR3. TCRdb called the multiplex PCR reads again in MiXCR, with one record for every CDR3 protein. There are 500,000 or so distinct CDR3 sequences in the sample; 17% occur only once, and roughly 18% lies in the top ten. Source material: blood. Receptors were obtained from a woman between 18 and 29 years old with Graves' ophthalmopathy.

This clonotype was observed a few times. The V and J genes are TRBV27 and TRBJ1-4; 8 nucleotides agree with TRBD1. In germline, CDR1 is MNHEY, CDR2 SMNVEV (reference sequence). Unmatched junction bases numbered 10, after V lost 5 bases and J lost 2 bases. This CDR3 region has 17 residues. The chain's CDR3 is CASSPSGQGLTNEKLFF. The CDR3 coding sequence is TGTGCCAGCAGTCCCAGCGGACAGGGTCTGACTAATGAAAAACTGTTTTTT. The whole variable domain, filled in from reference TRBV27 and TRBJ1-4, reads EAQVTQNPRYLITVTGKKLTVTCSQNMNHEYMSWYRQDPGLGLRQIYYSMNVEVTDKGDVPEGYKVSRKEKRNFPLILESPSPNQTSLYFCASSPSGQGLTNEKLFFGSGTQLSVL.

This clonotype was observed at least ten times. V and J are TRBV12-3 or TRBV12-4 and TRBJ1-1, with D tentatively TRBD1 (5 bases). The V end was cut by 7 bases, the J end by 4 bases, with 16 bases between. The CDR3 is made up of 14 amino acids. The CDR3 DNA reads as TGTGCCAGCACCCCTGGCGGGGGTAGCACTGAAGCTTTCTTT. This codes for CASTPGGGSTEAFF.

This rearrangement joins TRBV3-1 to TRBJ2-1; perhaps TRBD1 as D (6 bases). V was pared by 4 bases and J by 3 bases, with 13 bases between. CDR3 length equals 15 residues. The germline V gene encodes CDR1 LGHDT and CDR2 YNNKEL (reference sequence). CDR3 coding DNA: TGTGCCAGCAGCCTCGACAGGTTACACTACAATGAGCAGTTCTTC. It specifies CASSLDRLHYNEQFF.

This clonotype was observed many times. The chain couples TRBV28 to TRBJ2-1, with 7 bases lining up with TRBD1. Germline-derived CDR1 and CDR2 are MDHEN and SYDVKM. This CDR3 has 18 amino acids. Trimming took 5 bases from V and 1 from J; bases not matched to a gene: 14. CDR3: CASSPDTSPGQSYNEQFF. The CDR3 coding sequence is TGTGCCAGCAGTCCAGACACCAGTCCGGGACAGTCCTACAATGAGCAGTTCTTC.

This clonotype was seen ten or more times. The junction departs from germline at one end; a sequencing error may be responsible. The chain has TRBV7-9 and TRBJ2-3, with no clear D. Germline V CDR1 and CDR2: SEHNR, FQNEAQ (reference sequence). The CDR3 consists of 12 residues. The CDR3 here is CASSQTTDTQYF. The DNA for the CDR3 is TGCGCCAGCAGCCAAACTACGGATACGCAGTATTTT.

The genes are TRBV19 and TRBJ2-1; D uncertain. This CDR3 region has 15 residues. The V gene's germline CDR1 is LNHDA and CDR2 SQIVND (reference sequence). Trimming left V 7 bases short and J 2 bases short, with 15 bases between. CDR3 DNA sequence: TGTGCCAGTAACCCCCTCGGTGGGGCCTACAATGAGCAGTTCTTC. This sequence encodes CASNPLGGAYNEQFF.

In its sample, this clonotype was seen many times. The chain links TRBV7-6 to TRBJ2-7; 7 positions agree with TRBD1. Germline V lookup: CDR1 SGHVS, CDR2 FNYEAQ. The CDR3 loop spans 15 amino acids. With 1 base clipped from V and 7 bases from J, the junction kept 10 bases outside the gene matches. The CDR3 coding sequence is TGTGCCAGCAGCTTAGTAGGTGACAGGGAAGGTGAGCAGTACTTC. Translating it yields CASSLVGDREGEQYF. Together with reference TRBV7-6 and TRBJ2-7, the CDR3 gives the full variable domain: GAGVSQSPRYKVTKRGQDVALRCDPISGHVSLYWYRQALGQGPEFLTYFNYEAQQDKSGLPNDRFSAERPEGSISTLTIQRTEQRDSAMYRCASSLVGDREGEQYFGPGTRLTVT.

There are many counts of this clonotype. The chain recombines TRBV2 with TRBJ2-3; 10 bases agree with TRBD1. The CDR3 runs 15 residues. The germline V gene encodes CDR1 SNHLY and CDR2 FYNNEI. With 7 bases clipped from V and 4 bases from J, the junction kept 8 bases outside the gene matches. The CDR3 sequence: CASKSDRGTPDTQYF. CDR3 nucleotide sequence: TGTGCCAGCAAGTCGGACAGGGGGACCCCAGATACGCAGTATTTT.

This clonotype was found many times. CDR3 DNA sequence: TGTGCCAGCAGTTTCAGGGTAACCGGGGAGCTGTTTTTT. Translated, it gives CASSFRVTGELFF. This sequence joins TRBV12-3 or TRBV12-4 and TRBJ2-2, with D possibly matching TRBD1 (5 bases). There are 13 residues in the CDR3. Trimming left V 3 bases short and J 5 bases short, with 7 bases between.

This clonotype was counted a few times. The chain recombines TRBV6-4 with TRBJ1-1; TRBD1 matches 7 bases. Germline V gene sequence: CDR1 MRHNA, CDR2 SNTAGT. CDR3 size: 15 residues. V shed 5 bases, J shed 4 bases, and the junction held 10 bases outside the gene matches. In nucleotides, the CDR3 is TGTGCCAGCAGTCCCCGAGAGGGGGCGGCCACTGAAGCTTTCTTT. Translated, it gives CASSPREGAATEAFF.

This clonotype was observed a handful of times. The rearrangement links TRBV7-9 to TRBJ2-3; perhaps TRBD1 as D (6 bases). The CDR3 totals 17 residues. Trimming pared 1 base from V and 2 bases from J, leaving 16 bases between. Germline CDR1 reads SEHNR; CDR2 reads FQNEAQ (reference sequence). In DNA form, the CDR3 reads TGTGCCAGCAGCTTAGGGAACTATCGACAGGTCACAGATACGCAGTATTTT. Translated: CASSLGNYRQVTDTQYF.

The chain carries TRBV30 and TRBJ2-3; 15 bases line up with TRBD2. The ends lost 2 bases at V and 1 base at J; junction bases unmatched: 16. The length of the CDR3 is 21 residues. Germline CDR1 GTSNPN, CDR2 SVGIG (reference sequence). The CDR3 DNA is TGTGCCTGGAGTAGATCCGGCGGGACTAGCGGGGGGCCAGCCGGCACAGATACGCAGTATTTT. Its translation: CAWSRSGGTSGGPAGTDTQYF.

Many counts were recorded for this clonotype. V usage is TRBV5-1 and J usage is TRBJ2-1; 7 bases agree with TRBD2. Germline V CDR1 and CDR2: SGHRS, YFSETQ. The CDR3 spans 16 residues. J was trimmed by 8 bases and V by 1 base; bases with no gene match: 12. This CDR3 is CASSLTIAGPRDEQFF. The CDR3 nucleotides are TGCGCCAGCAGCTTGACTATAGCGGGCCCTAGGGATGAGCAGTTCTTC.

The sample holds many counts of this clonotype. This chain joins TRBV27 and TRBJ2-3, with 9 bases lining up with TRBD2. V shed 5 bases and J 5 bases; nucleotides not matched to a gene: 8. The CDR3 loop spans 15 amino acids. Per germline, CDR1 MNHEY and CDR2 SMNVEV (reference sequence). CDR3 DNA: TGTGCCAGCAGTCCCCAGCGGGGGGCAGTAGATACGCAGTATTTT. It codes for CASSPQRGAVDTQYF.

At least ten counts were recorded for this clonotype. The chain couples TRBV28 to TRBJ1-1, with D uncertain. V was shortened by 4 bases and J by 8 bases, with 20 bases between the two germline ends. Per germline, CDR1 MDHEN and CDR2 SYDVKM. This CDR3 is 15 amino acids long. This CDR3 reads CASSWGFRAQKEAFF. CDR3 sequence (DNA): TGTGCCAGCAGTTGGGGATTCCGGGCCCAAAAAGAAGCTTTCTTT.

As to this clonotype: A much larger clone is a single base away; this may be a read error. The V gene is TRBV20-1, the J gene TRBJ2-5; tentative D call: TRBD2 (7 bases). The CDR3 is 13 residues long. CDR1 is DFQATT and CDR2 is SNEGSKA in the germline V gene (reference sequence). CDR3 in amino acids: CSARDGGQGTQYF. In DNA form, the CDR3 reads TGCAGTGCTAGAGACGGGGGGCAAGGGACCCAGTACTTC.

This chain connects TRBV11-1 to TRBJ1-2; D is unclear. Trimming cost V 6 bases and J 2 bases, with 7 bases left between them. This CDR3 spans 12 amino acids. CDR1 is SGHAT, CDR2 FQDESV, per germline (reference sequence). This chain's CDR3 is CASSRENYGYTF. The DNA of the CDR3 is TGTGCCAGCAGTCGGGAAAACTATGGCTACACCTTC.

At least ten counts were recorded for this clonotype. The chain has TRBV11-2 and TRBJ2-1; 7 bases agree with TRBD1. The CDR3 runs to 14 residues. V lost 4 bases, J lost 6 bases, and 6 bases stayed unmatched. From germline, CDR1 is SGHAT and CDR2 FQNNGV. The CDR3 coding sequence is TGTGCCAGCAGCTACTTAGACAGGGTCAATGAGCAGTTCTTC. This codes for CASSYLDRVNEQFF. Combining the CDR3 with reference TRBV11-2 and TRBJ2-1 gives the whole variable domain EAGVAQSPRYKIIEKRQSVAFWCNPISGHATLYWYQQILGQGPKLLIQFQNNGVVDDSQLPKDRFSAERLKGVDSTLKIQPAKLEDSAVYLCASSYLDRVNEQFFGPGTRLTVL.

This clonotype has more than one count but fewer than ten. The rearrangement uses TRBV19 and TRBJ2-7, with D uncertain. Germline V CDR1 and CDR2: LNHDA, SQIVND (reference sequence). The CDR3 contains 14 residues. Trimming took 3 bases from V and 3 from J, leaving 12 bases between them. The CDR3 sequence is CASSIEVGVYEQYF. Here the CDR3 DNA reads TGTGCCAGTAGTATTGAGGTCGGTGTCTACGAGCAGTACTTC.

This clonotype was counted between two and nine times. In DNA form, the CDR3 reads TGTGCCACCAGCAGAGCGACTAGCGGGAAGAGATCCTACAATGAGCAGTTCTTC. It encodes CATSRATSGKRSYNEQFF. V is TRBV15 and J is TRBJ2-1, with 11 bases matching TRBD2. Germline V lookup: CDR1 LNHNV, CDR2 YYDKDF (reference sequence). With 1 base clipped from V and 1 base from J, the junction kept 6 bases outside the gene matches. CDR3 length equals 18 residues.

At least ten counts were recorded for this clonotype. The gene calls are TRBV7-9 and TRBJ2-7; TRBD1 agrees at 7 bases. V lost 5 bases to trimming and J lost 4 bases; unmatched junction nucleotides: 17. Germline-derived CDR1 and CDR2 are SEHNR and FQNEAQ (reference sequence). The CDR3 totals 17 residues. This chain's CDR3 is CASSHTTDRDRSYEQYF. Here the CDR3 DNA reads TGTGCCAGCAGCCACACAACCGACAGGGATAGGAGTTACGAGCAGTACTTC.

The J gene is TRBJ2-3, the V gene TRBV18, with D perhaps TRBD1 (6 bases). The CDR3 consists of 15 residues. Looked up from germline, CDR1 is KGHSH and CDR2 is LQKENI. The V and J ends lost 3 bases and 4 bases respectively, with 14 bases between them. CDR3 amino acids: CASSPPDRMADTQYF. The CDR3 DNA follows: TGTGCCAGCTCACCCCCTGACAGGATGGCAGATACGCAGTATTTT.

The chain joins TRBV10-3 to TRBJ2-7; TRBD2 aligns across 8 bases. CDR3 length: 14 amino acids. CDR1 ENHRY and CDR2 SYGVKD come from the germline V gene. V lost 6 bases, J lost 0 bases, and 4 bases stayed unmatched. The CDR3 DNA is TGTGCCATCAGGACTAGCGAGAGCTCCTACGAGCAGTACTTC. It yields the protein CAIRTSESSYEQYF.

The V gene is TRBV5-1, the J gene TRBJ2-3; the match to TRBD2 covers 12 bases. V shed 0 bases and J 0 bases; nucleotides not matched to a gene: 5. CDR3 size: 18 residues. From germline, CDR1 is SGHRS and CDR2 YFSETQ. CDR3 residues: CASSLEPSGGVSTDTQYF. The CDR3 nucleotides read TGCGCCAGCAGCTTGGAGCCTAGCGGGGGGGTTAGCACAGATACGCAGTATTTT.

The rearrangement uses TRBV27 and TRBJ1-1; 7 bases match TRBD1. The CDR3 runs to 13 residues. CDR1 MNHEY and CDR2 SMNVEV come from the germline V gene (reference sequence). The junction had 5 bases not matched to a gene; V was cut back by 5 bases and J by 5 bases. In nucleotides, the CDR3 is TGTGCCAGCAGTAGGGGGCAATGGACTGAAGCTTTCTTT. Its translation: CASSRGQWTEAFF.

This clonotype was counted only a few times. The chain is built from TRBV6-5 and TRBJ2-3; 7 bases match TRBD2. V trimming: 6 bases; J trimming: 9 bases; junction bases outside the gene matches: 21. The germline V gene has CDR1 MNHEY and CDR2 SVGAGI. The CDR3 covers 17 residues. The CDR3 loop is CASRADWRSGASPTQYF. The CDR3 DNA reads as TGTGCCAGCAGGGCAGACTGGAGAAGCGGGGCTTCCCCCACGCAGTATTTT.